This TCR beta chain is from a study of cytomegalovirus exposure and HLA in healthy donors. The germline V and J ends were trimmed by 7 bases and 8 bases, with 15 bases remaining between them. CDR1 and CDR2 from the germline V gene are SNHLY and FYNNEI. CDR3 length: 13 residues. This clone occurred a few times. Both 60 Vbeta primers and 13 Jbeta primers went into the PCR. Using immunoSEQ multiplex PCR, the repertoire was profiled, and TCRdb retains in-frame clones only, with some absent. The sample lists about 190,000 clones, 60% to 80% seen once, with 3.1% in the top ten. The chain uses TRBV2 and TRBJ2-1; D may be TRBD1 (6 bases). The TCR was taken from a woman aged 30 to 39 in good health and CMV-seropositive. What was sequenced was PBMCs. In DNA, the CDR3 is TGTGCCAGCATCTGGTTACAGGGCGATGAGCAGTTCTTC. Residues: CASIWLQGDEQFF.